This T cell receptor beta chain was recorded in a study of blood T cell repertoires in COVID-19. Turning to the study itself: Acute and convalescent COVID-19 specimens originated in the United States, Italy and Spain. Sources were T cells, B-cell-depleted T cells, or PBMCs; the material itself was cDNA or gDNA.

Generated by immunoSEQ multiplex PCR, the TCRdb table keeps only in-frame clones and is missing some. The data contain roughly 240,000 clones, about 80% of them singletons. V was clipped by 0 bases and J by 2 bases; unmatched bases: 6. CDR3 length: 17 amino acids. From germline, CDR1 is LNHDA and CDR2 SQIVND (reference sequence). V gene TRBV19 combines with J gene TRBJ1-5; the match to TRBD1 covers 8 bases. The sequence derives from a woman older than 75 with acute or convalescent COVID-19. Source material: peripheral blood. Here the CDR3 reads CASSIDETGVRNQPQHF. The CDR3 nucleotides are TGTGCCAGTAGTATAGATGAGACAGGGGTTCGCAATCAGCCCCAGCATTTT.